A single sample gave rise to the 3 T cell receptor beta chains below, sequenced in a study of T cell repertoires in ileal Crohn's disease. TCRdb's copy holds only in-frame clones and misses some; the assay was immunoSEQ multiplex PCR. The table includes about 14,000 clones, about three quarters detected once. The sequencing sample was made of ileal tissue. These receptors came from an adult with Crohn's disease.

The chain is built from TRBV28 and TRBJ1-2; D is undetermined. The length of the CDR3 is 14 residues. The V gene lost 1 base and the J gene lost 8 bases, with 14 bases spanning the gap. Looked up from germline, CDR1 is MDHEN and CDR2 is SYDVKM. The CDR3 loop is CASSLFAQTGGYTF. The CDR3 DNA sequence: TGTGCCAGCAGTTTATTTGCCCAGACGGGGGGCTACACCTTC.

This chain links TRBV5-1 with TRBJ2-7, with D uncertain. The CDR3 runs to 15 residues. Germline V CDR1 and CDR2: SGHRS, YFSETQ. V lost 0 bases, J lost 1 base, and 11 bases lay in between. CDR3 amino acids: CASSLGEMLSYEQYF. DNA for the CDR3: TGCGCCAGCAGCTTGGGAGAGATGCTTTCCTACGAGCAGTACTTC.

This clone was counted a single time. V usage is TRBV5-1 and J usage is TRBJ2-1; D gene unclear. The germline gives CDR1 SGHRS, CDR2 YFSETQ. V dropped 5 bases and J dropped 6 bases, with 15 bases sitting between them. This CDR3 comprises 14 residues. CDR3 sequence: CASSLVLGLNEQFF. CDR3 nucleotide sequence: TGCGCCAGCAGTCTAGTTCTAGGTCTCAATGAGCAGTTCTTC.